This TCR beta chain stems from a study of cytomegalovirus exposure and HLA in healthy donors. V was trimmed by 6 bases and J by 1 base, leaving 12 bases between them. The CDR3 has 14 amino acids. Germline values: CDR1 SGHKS, CDR2 YYEKEE (reference sequence). The PCR was carried out with 60 Vbeta primers and 13 Jbeta primers. Assay: immunoSEQ multiplex PCR; the TCRdb copy retains only in-frame clones and omits some. Among 80,000 to 95,000 clones listed, 55% to 75% were seen once. Sample: PBMCs. The rearrangement joins TRBV5-5 to TRBJ2-3, with D tentatively TRBD1 (6 bases). The clonotype was recovered from a woman in her fifties or sixties in good health and CMV-seropositive. The CDR3 is CASTGQTGTDTQYF. The CDR3 region has the DNA TGTGCCAGCACCGGACAGACTGGCACAGATACGCAGTATTTT.